The rows below give T cell receptor beta chains drawn from one sample of a study of cytomegalovirus exposure and HLA in healthy donors. Clones were read by immunoSEQ multiplex PCR, and TCRdb kept only the in-frame ones, dropping some. The sample records 170,000 or so clones, approximately 80% being singletons. The sequenced sample was PBMCs. These receptors were taken from a woman in her forties or fifties in good health and CMV-seropositive. Both conserved end residues are part of each CDR3. D genes are given only for firm matches. Not every row has a clone size; where given, it reads once, few, many or a size class.

length	size	V	D	J	DNA	CDR3
15	NA	TRBV19	TRBD1	TRBJ1-1	TGTGCCAGTAGTATAGATAGGGGGCGCGACACTGAAGCTTTCTTT	CASSIDRGRDTEAFF
15	NA	TRBV2	NA	TRBJ1-5	TGTGCCAGCAGTGAAAACAGCTATAGCAATCAGCCCCAGCATTTT	CASSENSYSNQPQHF
15	few	TRBV11-2	NA	TRBJ1-1	TGTGCCAGCAGCTTCGGGTCAGGGAGGATGGCTGAAGCTTTCTTT	CASSFGSGRMAEAFF
16	NA	TRBV7-2	TRBD2	TRBJ2-5	TGTGCCAGCTCCTCCCGCGGGGGGGCCCGGCAAGAGACCCAGTACTTC	CASSSRGGARQETQYF
15	NA	TRBV19	TRBD2	TRBJ2-1	TGTGCCAGTACCCCCCGACTAGCGGTTTTTGGTGAGCAGTTCTTC	CASTPRLAVFGEQFF
15	NA	TRBV28	TRBD2	TRBJ2-3	TGTGCCAGCAGCTCGACTAGCGGGGGCACAGATACGCAGTATTTT	CASSSTSGGTDTQYF
14	NA	TRBV25-1	NA	TRBJ1-6	TGTGCCAGCAGCCTCGGTGATCGTTCTTCACCCCTCCACTTT	CASSLGDRSSPLHF
16	few	TRBV18	TRBD1	TRBJ2-1	TGTGCCAGCTCACCGCCGGGACAGGGGATAAGCAATGAGCAGTTCTTC	CASSPPGQGISNEQFF
14	few	TRBV2	TRBD1	TRBJ1-2	TGTGCCAGCAGTGAAGTGGGCAGGGGGAGAGGCTACACCTTC	CASSEVGRGRGYTF
12	once	TRBV5-4	NA	TRBJ1-4	TGTGCCAGCACCTCGGAGGGGGAAAAACTGTTTTTT	CASTSEGEKLFF
15	NA	TRBV28	TRBD2	TRBJ2-1	TGTGCCAGCAGTTTAGAGGGAGGGACGTACAATGAGCAGTTCTTC	CASSLEGGTYNEQFF
19	once	TRBV19	TRBD1	TRBJ1-5	TGTGCCAGTAGTATAAGGAGAGGGGGAACAGGGGGTTCAAATCAGCCCCAGCATTTT	CASSIRRGGTGGSNQPQHF
18	NA	TRBV5-1	NA	TRBJ2-2	TGCGCCAGCACTCCCCGGGGGCCCGGGACAGCTTCCACCGGGGAGCTGTTTTTT	CASTPRGPGTASTGELFF
12	NA	TRBV19	TRBD1	TRBJ2-7	TGTGCCACCCGGACAGGGGGCTACGAGCAGTACTTC	CATRTGGYEQYF
12	NA	TRBV30	NA	TRBJ2-3	TGTGCCTTAGACACACACACAGATACGCAGTATTTT	CALDTHTDTQYF
14	few	TRBV11-3	TRBD1	TRBJ2-1	TGTGCCAGCAGCCGGGACAGGGTTACCAATGAGCAGTTCTTC	CASSRDRVTNEQFF
13	few	TRBV5-1	NA	TRBJ1-1	TGCGCCAGCTCCTACCGCGAGGCCACTGAAGCTTTCTTT	CASSYREATEAFF
16	NA	TRBV19	TRBD2	TRBJ2-7	TGTGCCACCTCCCAGACTAGCGGGAGTCGTGTGTACGAGCAGTACTTC	CATSQTSGSRVYEQYF
15	NA	TRBV5-4	TRBD2	TRBJ2-3	TGTGCCAGCAGCTCGGGACTAGCCGCCACAGATACGCAGTATTTT	CASSSGLAATDTQYF
17	NA	TRBV30	TRBD2	TRBJ2-2	TGTGCCTGTTCTGGGACTAGCAAAGGAATTAACACCGGGGAGCTGTTTTTT	CACSGTSKGINTGELFF
16	NA	TRBV7-8	TRBD1	TRBJ2-3	TGTGCCAGCAGCTTTTACAGGGGCTCTAGCACAGATACGCAGTATTTT	CASSFYRGSSTDTQYF
13	NA	TRBV7-2	TRBD2	TRBJ2-1	TGTGTAAGCGTAGCGGGAATCCACAATGAGCAGTTCTTC	CVSVAGIHNEQFF
14	NA	TRBV7-2	TRBD1	TRBJ1-2	TGTGCCAGCAGCCGGACAGGGGGGGAGTATGGCTACACCTTC	CASSRTGGEYGYTF
13	NA	TRBV18	TRBD1	TRBJ1-2	TGTGCCAGCTCACCACAACAGGGGAACGGCTACACCTTC	CASSPQQGNGYTF
11	NA	TRBV19	NA	TRBJ2-7	TGTGCCACATCCCTGACAGGAGAGCAGTACTTC	CATSLTGEQYF
15	NA	TRBV5-4	TRBD2	TRBJ2-1	TGTGCCAGCAGCTTGGGACTAGCGGGAGCCAATGAGCAGTTCTTC	CASSLGLAGANEQFF
16	NA	TRBV5-1	NA	TRBJ2-6	TGCGCCAGCAGCCTTCCCGACTCCTCTGGGGCCAACGGCCTGACTTTC	CASSLPDSSGANGLTF
15	NA	TRBV6-5	NA	TRBJ2-7	TGTGCCAGCAGTTACCTGAGGGGACTTGACTACGAGCAGTACTTC	CASSYLRGLDYEQYF
15	few	TRBV19	NA	TRBJ2-5	TGTGCCAGTAGTATCTCCCCAGGGGGGAGAGAGACCCAGTACTTC	CASSISPGGRETQYF
12	few	TRBV29-1	NA	TRBJ1-1	TGCAGCGTTGAAGGCAGGGGAACACAAGCTTTCTTT	CSVEGRGTQAFF
13	few	TRBV27	NA	TRBJ2-5	TGTGCCAGCACGTGGGGGGGCCCAGAGACCCAGTACTTC	CASTWGGPETQYF
15	NA	TRBV11-3	TRBD1	TRBJ2-2	TGTGCCAGCAGTCCTTTGACAGGGGGCACCGGGGAGCTGTTTTTT	CASSPLTGGTGELFF
15	NA	TRBV7-3	TRBD2	TRBJ2-1	TGTGCCAGCAGCGAGCTAGCGGGAGCTTACAATGAGCAGTTCTTC	CASSELAGAYNEQFF
14	NA	TRBV7-8	NA	TRBJ2-7	TGTGCCAGCAGCTCCTCCACTTTCGAGAGCGAGCAGTACTTC	CASSSSTFESEQYF
15	NA	TRBV7-3	TRBD2	TRBJ2-1	TGTGCCAGCAGCTTAACTGCTGGGACTAGCGGGAGTAGATTCTTC	CASSLTAGTSGSRFF
15	NA	TRBV4-1	NA	TRBJ1-3	TGCGCCAGCAGCCAGGGCGACGTAACCGGAAACACCATATATTTT	CASSQGDVTGNTIYF
14	NA	TRBV28	NA	TRBJ2-7	TGTGCCAGCAGTTCATCGGGACTGATATATGAGCAGTACTTC	CASSSSGLIYEQYF
17	NA	TRBV15	NA	TRBJ2-3	TGTGCCACCAGCAGAACAATACTAGCTTCGTCGTCAGATACGCAGTATTTT	CATSRTILASSSDTQYF
13	NA	TRBV28	TRBD1	TRBJ1-1	TGTGCCAGCAGTTTACAGGACAGGGGAGGCGCTTTCTTT	CASSLQDRGGAFF
14	once	TRBV30	NA	TRBJ1-1	TGTGCCTGGAGTAAGGGACTGCCGAACACTGAAGCTTTCTTT	CAWSKGLPNTEAFF
14	NA	TRBV5-4	NA	TRBJ1-1	TGTGCCAGCAGCTTGGTCGCGGGGGTGGCTGAAGCTTTCTTT	CASSLVAGVAEAFF
11	NA	TRBV29-1	TRBD2	TRBJ2-7	TGCAGCGTGGGGGGGTCCTACGAGCAGTACTTC	CSVGGSYEQYF
12	NA	TRBV6-5	NA	TRBJ2-1	TGTGCCAGCGTAACCAGAAACAGGGAGCAGTTCTTC	CASVTRNREQFF
14	NA	TRBV5-1	TRBD1	TRBJ1-1	TGCGCCAGCAGCTTTGACAGGGCGAACACTGAAGCTTTCTTT	CASSFDRANTEAFF
13	NA	TRBV4-3	NA	TRBJ2-5	TGCGCCAGCAGCCAAGATCCCCAGACTGCCCAGTACTTC	CASSQDPQTAQYF
16	NA	TRBV19	TRBD2	TRBJ2-1	TGTGCCAGTAGGCGGACTAGCGGGGACTCCTACAATGAGCAGTTCTTC	CASRRTSGDSYNEQFF
14	NA	TRBV6-1	NA	TRBJ2-5	TGTGCCAGCAGTGATAGGGGGACACGGGAGACCCAGTACTTC	CASSDRGTRETQYF
16	NA	TRBV7-2	TRBD1	TRBJ2-5	TGTGCCAGCAGCCCCCGGACAGGGGGCATCCAAGAGACCCAGTACTTC	CASSPRTGGIQETQYF
14	NA	TRBV7-2	TRBD2	TRBJ2-7	TGTGCCAGCAGCTTAGCCGGCGGGAGCTACGAGCAGTACTTC	CASSLAGGSYEQYF